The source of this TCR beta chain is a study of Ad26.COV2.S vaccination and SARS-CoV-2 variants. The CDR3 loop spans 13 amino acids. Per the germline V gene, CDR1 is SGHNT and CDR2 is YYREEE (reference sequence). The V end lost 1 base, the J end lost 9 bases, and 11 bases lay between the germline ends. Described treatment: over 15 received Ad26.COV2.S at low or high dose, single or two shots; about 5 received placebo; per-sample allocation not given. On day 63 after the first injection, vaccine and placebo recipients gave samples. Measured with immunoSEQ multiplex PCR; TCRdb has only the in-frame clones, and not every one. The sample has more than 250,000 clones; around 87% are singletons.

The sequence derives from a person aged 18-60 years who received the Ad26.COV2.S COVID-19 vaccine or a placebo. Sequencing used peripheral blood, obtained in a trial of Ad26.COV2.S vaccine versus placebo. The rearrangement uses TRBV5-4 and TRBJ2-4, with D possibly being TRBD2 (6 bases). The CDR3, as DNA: TGTGCCAGCAGCTTGCGGGAGTTTGGCATTCAGTACTTC. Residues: CASSLREFGIQYF.